This entry lists 2 T cell receptor beta chains sequenced from one sample in a study of blood T cell repertoires in COVID-19. The assay was immunoSEQ multiplex PCR, and TCRdb's table has in-frame clones only and misses some. Found here are over 200,000 clones, about 89% of them singletons; the top ten hold roughly 8.6%. The sequenced sample consisted of PBMCs or T cells enriched from blood (not recorded which). These receptors were obtained from a man aged 35-49 years who had recovered from COVID-19.

The chain uses TRBV19 and TRBJ2-6, with TRBD2 as a possible D gene (6 bases). Germline loops: CDR1 LNHDA, CDR2 SQIVND (reference sequence). This CDR3 is built from 17 residues. V was pared by 2 bases and J by 0 bases, with 11 bases between. The CDR3 here is CASSIRSGSSGANVLTF. The CDR3, as DNA: TGTGCCAGTAGTATAAGATCCGGGAGCTCTGGGGCCAACGTCCTGACTTTC.

The chain has TRBV5-6 and TRBJ1-2, with TRBD1 as a possible D gene (5 bases). Per the germline V gene, CDR1 is SGHDT and CDR2 is YYEEEE. This CDR3 has 13 amino acids. The V and J ends lost 0 bases and 7 bases respectively, with 10 bases between them. The CDR3 bases are TGTGCCAGCAGCTTGGGACAGCCTGGTGGCTACACCTTC. Protein product: CASSLGQPGGYTF.